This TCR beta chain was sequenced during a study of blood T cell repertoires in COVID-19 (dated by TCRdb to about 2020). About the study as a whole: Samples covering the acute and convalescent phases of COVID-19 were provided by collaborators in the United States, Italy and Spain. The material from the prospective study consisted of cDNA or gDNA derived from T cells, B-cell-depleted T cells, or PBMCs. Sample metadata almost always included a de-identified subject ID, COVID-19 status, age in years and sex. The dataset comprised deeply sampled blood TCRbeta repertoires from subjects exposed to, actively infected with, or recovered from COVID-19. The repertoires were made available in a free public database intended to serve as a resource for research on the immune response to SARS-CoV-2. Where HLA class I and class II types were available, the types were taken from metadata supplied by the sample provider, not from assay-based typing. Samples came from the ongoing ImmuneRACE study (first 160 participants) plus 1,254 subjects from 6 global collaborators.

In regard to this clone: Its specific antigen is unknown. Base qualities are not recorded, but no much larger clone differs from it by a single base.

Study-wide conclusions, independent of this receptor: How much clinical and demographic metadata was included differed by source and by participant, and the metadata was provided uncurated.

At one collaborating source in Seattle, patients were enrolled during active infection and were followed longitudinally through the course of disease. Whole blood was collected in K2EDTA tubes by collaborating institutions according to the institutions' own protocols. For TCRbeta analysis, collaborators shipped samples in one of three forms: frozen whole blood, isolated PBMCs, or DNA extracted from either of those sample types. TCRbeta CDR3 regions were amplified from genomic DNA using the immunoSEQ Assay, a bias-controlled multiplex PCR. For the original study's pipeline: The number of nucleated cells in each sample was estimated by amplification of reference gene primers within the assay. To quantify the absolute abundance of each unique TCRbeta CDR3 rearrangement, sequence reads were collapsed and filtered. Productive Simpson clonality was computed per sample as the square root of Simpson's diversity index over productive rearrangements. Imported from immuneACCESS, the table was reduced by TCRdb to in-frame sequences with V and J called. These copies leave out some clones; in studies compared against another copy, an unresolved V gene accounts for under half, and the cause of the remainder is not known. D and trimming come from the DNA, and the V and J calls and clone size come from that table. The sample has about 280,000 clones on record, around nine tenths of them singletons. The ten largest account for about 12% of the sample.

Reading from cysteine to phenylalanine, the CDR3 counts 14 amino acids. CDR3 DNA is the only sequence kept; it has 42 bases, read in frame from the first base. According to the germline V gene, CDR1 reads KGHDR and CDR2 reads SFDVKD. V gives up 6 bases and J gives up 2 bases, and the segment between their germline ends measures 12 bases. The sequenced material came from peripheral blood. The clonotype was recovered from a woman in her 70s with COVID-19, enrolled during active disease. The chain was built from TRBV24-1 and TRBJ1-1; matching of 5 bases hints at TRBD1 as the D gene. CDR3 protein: CATSFRTPNTEAFF. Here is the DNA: TGTGCCACCAGTTTTAGGACACCCAACACTGAAGCTTTCTTT.